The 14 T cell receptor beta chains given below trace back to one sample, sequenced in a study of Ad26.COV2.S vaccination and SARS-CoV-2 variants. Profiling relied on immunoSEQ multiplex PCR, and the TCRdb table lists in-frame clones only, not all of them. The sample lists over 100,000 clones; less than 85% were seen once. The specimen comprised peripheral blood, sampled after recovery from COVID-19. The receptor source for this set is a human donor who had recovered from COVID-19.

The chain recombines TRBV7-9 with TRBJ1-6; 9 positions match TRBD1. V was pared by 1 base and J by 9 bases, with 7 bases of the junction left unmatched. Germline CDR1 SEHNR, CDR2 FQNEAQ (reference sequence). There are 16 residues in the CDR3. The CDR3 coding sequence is TGTGCCAGCAGCTTAGGGGGTACAGGGGGCGGTTCACCCCTCCACTTT. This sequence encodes CASSLGGTGGGSPLHF.

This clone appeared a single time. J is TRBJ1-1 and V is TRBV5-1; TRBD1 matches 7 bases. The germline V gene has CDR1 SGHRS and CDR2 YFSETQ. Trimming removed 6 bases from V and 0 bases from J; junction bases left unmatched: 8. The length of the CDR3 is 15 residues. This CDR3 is CASMRDSALNTEAFF. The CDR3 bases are TGCGCCAGCATGAGGGACAGCGCGCTGAACACTGAAGCTTTCTTT.

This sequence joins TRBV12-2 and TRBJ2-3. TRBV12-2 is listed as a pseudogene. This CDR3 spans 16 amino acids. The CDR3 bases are TGTGCAAGTCGCTTAGCCCGTTGGGGGGCCGCAGATACGCAGTATTTT. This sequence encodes CASRLARWGAADTQYF.

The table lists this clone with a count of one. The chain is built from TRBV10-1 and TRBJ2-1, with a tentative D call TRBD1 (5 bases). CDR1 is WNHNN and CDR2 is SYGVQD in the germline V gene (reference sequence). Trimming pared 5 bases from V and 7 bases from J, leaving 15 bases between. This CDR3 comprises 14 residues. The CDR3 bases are TGCGCCAGCAGTAGGGGCCAGTCCGGGAATGAGCAGTTCTTC. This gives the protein CASSRGQSGNEQFF.

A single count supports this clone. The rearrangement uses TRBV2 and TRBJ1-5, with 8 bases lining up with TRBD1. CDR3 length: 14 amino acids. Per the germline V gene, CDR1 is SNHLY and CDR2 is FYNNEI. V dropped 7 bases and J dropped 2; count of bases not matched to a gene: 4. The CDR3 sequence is CASTPTGGNQPQHF. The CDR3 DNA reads TGTGCCAGCACCCCGACAGGGGGCAATCAGCCCCAGCATTTT.

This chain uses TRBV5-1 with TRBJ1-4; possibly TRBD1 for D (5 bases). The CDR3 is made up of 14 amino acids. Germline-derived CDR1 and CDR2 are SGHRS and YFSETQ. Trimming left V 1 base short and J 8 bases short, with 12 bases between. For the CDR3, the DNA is TGCGCCAGCAGCTTGATGGGGGTTGACGAAAAACTGTTTTTT. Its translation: CASSLMGVDEKLFF.

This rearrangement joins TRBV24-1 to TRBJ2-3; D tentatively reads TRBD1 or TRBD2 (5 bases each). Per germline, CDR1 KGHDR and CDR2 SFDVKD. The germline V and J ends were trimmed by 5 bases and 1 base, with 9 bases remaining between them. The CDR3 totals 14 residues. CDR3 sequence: CATSGGARTDTQYF. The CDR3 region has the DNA TGTGCCACCAGTGGAGGGGCCCGCACAGATACGCAGTATTTT.

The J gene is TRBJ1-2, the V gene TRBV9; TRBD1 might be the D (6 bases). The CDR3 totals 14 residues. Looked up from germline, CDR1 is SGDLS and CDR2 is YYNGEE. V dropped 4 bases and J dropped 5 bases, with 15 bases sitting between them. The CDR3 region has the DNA TGTGCCAGCAGCCCACAGGGCTTCCCTTATGGCTACACCTTC. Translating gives CASSPQGFPYGYTF.

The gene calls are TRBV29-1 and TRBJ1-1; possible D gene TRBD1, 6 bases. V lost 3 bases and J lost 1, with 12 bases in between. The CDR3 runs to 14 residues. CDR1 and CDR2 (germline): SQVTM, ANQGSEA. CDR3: CSVELGAGNTEAFF. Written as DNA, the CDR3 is TGCAGCGTTGAGTTGGGGGCCGGGAACACTGAAGCTTTCTTT.

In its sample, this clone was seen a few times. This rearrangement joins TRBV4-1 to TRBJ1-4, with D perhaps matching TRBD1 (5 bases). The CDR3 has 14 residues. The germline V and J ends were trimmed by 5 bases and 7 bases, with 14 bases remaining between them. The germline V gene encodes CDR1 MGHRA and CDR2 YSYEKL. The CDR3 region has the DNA TGCGCCAGCAGCTATAATCAGGGTATTGAAAAACTGTTTTTT. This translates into CASSYNQGIEKLFF.

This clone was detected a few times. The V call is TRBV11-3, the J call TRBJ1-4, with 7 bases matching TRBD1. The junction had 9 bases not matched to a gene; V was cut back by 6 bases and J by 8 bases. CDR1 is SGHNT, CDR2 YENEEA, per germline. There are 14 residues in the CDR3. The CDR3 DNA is TGTGCCAGCAGACCCGACAGGGAAAGAGAAAAACTGTTTTTT. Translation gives CASRPDREREKLFF.

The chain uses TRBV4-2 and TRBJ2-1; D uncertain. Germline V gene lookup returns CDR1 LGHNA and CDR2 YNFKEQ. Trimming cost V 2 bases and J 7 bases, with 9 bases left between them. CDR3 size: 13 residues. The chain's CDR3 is CASSQTFGNEQFF. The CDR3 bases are TGTGCCAGCAGCCAAACATTTGGTAATGAGCAGTTCTTC.

The CDR3 spells CAWDSGQGAGELFF. DNA of the CDR3: TGTGCCTGGGACTCTGGACAGGGGGCCGGGGAGCTGTTTTTT. This chain uses TRBV30 with TRBJ2-2; TRBD1 matches at 10 bases. The CDR3 loop spans 14 amino acids. The V and J ends lost 5 bases and 6 bases, in that order; junction bases with no gene match: 6. The germline V gene has CDR1 GTSNPN and CDR2 SVGIG (reference sequence).

CDR3 protein: CASSSGTVYQETQYF. The DNA for the CDR3 is TGTGCCAGCAGCTCCGGGACAGTGTACCAAGAGACCCAGTACTTC. The chain uses TRBV5-4 and TRBJ2-5; TRBD1 matches 7 bases. CDR3 length: 15 residues. Germline CDR1 is SGHNT and CDR2 is YYREEE (reference sequence). V shed 3 bases, J shed 0 bases, and the junction held 5 bases outside the gene matches.